Below, one TCR beta chain is given with its context. Germline V gene data show CDR1 as SEHNR and CDR2 as FQNEAQ (reference sequence). This CDR3 contains 17 residues. Trimming took 4 bases from V and 5 from J, leaving 23 bases between them. These data belong to a study of cytomegalovirus exposure and HLA in healthy donors. 13 Jbeta primers and 60 Vbeta primers were used for the PCR. Assay: immunoSEQ multiplex PCR; the TCRdb copy retains only in-frame clones and omits some. Of approximately 170,000 clones in the sample, almost 75% were seen once. The rearrangement joins TRBV7-9 to TRBJ1-1; possibly TRBD1 for D (6 bases). Sequences were obtained from PBMCs. This TCR was sampled from a woman between 18 and 29 years old in good health and CMV-seropositive. The CDR3 nucleotides are TGTGCCAGCAGCTCCCACCCCCGAGAGGGGGTGATGACTGAAGCTTTCTTT. Translation gives CASSSHPREGVMTEAFF.